This T cell receptor beta chain was sequenced during a study of PD-1 blockade in mismatch repair-deficient tumors (TCRdb year 2017). About the study as a whole: Between September 2013 and 2016, the trial enrolled approximately 86 consecutive patients with about a dozen types of mismatch repair-deficient cancer, all of whom had received prior treatment and were progressing. Tumor-associated T cell clones in the peripheral blood of patients responding to PD-1 blockade were tracked using deep sequencing of TCR CDR3 regions. Study-level results and caveats: Tumor-resident clones, often undetectable in blood before treatment, expanded rapidly after pembrolizumab and then contracted, generally before radiologic responses.

Receptor amplification or capture employed the immunoSEQ multiplex PCR assay. The immuneACCESS repertoire file appears here via TCRdb, limited to in-frame rearrangements. These files lack a portion of the clones; in checked studies, under half of the deficit traces to unresolved V genes, and the cause of the others is not known. This sample has more than 20,000 clones in its table, and roughly 86% of those were observed once. Together, the top ten hold roughly 18% of the sample. Deletion took 4 bases off V and 2 bases off J, with a span of 13 bases between the germline ends. The CDR3 spans 14 residues, from the cysteine through the phenylalanine. Kept here is only the CDR3 DNA, which spans 42 bases and is read in frame from base 1. The germline V gene gives CDR1 as SQVTM and CDR2 as ANQGSEA. Points on this clone: The antigen this receptor binds is unknown. No base quality values were provided; no much bigger clone lies one nucleotide off.

Mismatch repair deficiency was established in every enrolled patient by polymerase chain reaction or immunohistochemistry. A few patients who responded to pembrolizumab therapy underwent TCR sequencing. In the phase II trial, pembrolizumab PD-1 blockade was tested prospectively in advanced mismatch repair-deficient cancers, no matter which tissue of origin the cancers came from. Peripheral blood T cell samples were collected serially, before PD-1 blockade began and at several time points afterward. Blood sampling time points were reported as weeks after the first dose of pembrolizumab. The chain couples TRBV29-1 to TRBJ2-3; a weak D assignment points to TRBD2 (6 bases agree). Material: peripheral blood, obtained 2 weeks after starting pembrolizumab. The receptor was isolated from an adult with mismatch repair-deficient cancer. CDR3 region: CSVALGLLTDTQYF. The DNA sequence reads TGCAGCGTTGCTTTGGGACTCCTCACAGATACGCAGTATTTT.